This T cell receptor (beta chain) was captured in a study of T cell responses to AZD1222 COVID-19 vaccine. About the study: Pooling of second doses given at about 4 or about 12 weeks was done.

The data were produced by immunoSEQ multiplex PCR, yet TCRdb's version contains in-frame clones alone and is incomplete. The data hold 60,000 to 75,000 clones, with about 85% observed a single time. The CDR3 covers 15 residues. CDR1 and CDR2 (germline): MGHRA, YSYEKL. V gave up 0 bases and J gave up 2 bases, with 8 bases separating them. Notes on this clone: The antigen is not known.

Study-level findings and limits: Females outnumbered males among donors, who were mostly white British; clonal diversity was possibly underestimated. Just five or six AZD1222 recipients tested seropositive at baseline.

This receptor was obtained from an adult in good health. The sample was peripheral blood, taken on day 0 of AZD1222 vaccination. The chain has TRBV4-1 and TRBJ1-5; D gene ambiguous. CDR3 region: CASSQDPGGNQPQHF. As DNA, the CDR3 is TGCGCCAGCAGCCAAGATCCCGGGGGCAATCAGCCCCAGCATTTT.